This T cell receptor beta chain comes out of a study of T-cell memory formation after mild COVID-19. Background on the study: There were largely donor-specific TCR clusters.

The CDR3 is 15 residues long. J was trimmed by 2 bases and V by 6 bases; bases with no gene match: 9. TCRdb redid the calling of the 5' RACE reads with MiXCR, one entry per CDR3 protein. The sample carries 500,000 to 550,000 distinct CDR3 sequences, about a fifth recorded once. Findings and caveats of the study: Clones contracting day 15 to 85 were balanced CD4/CD8; later expanders leaned CD4+. Pre-infection memory held some responding clones, suggesting pre-existing cross-reactive T cells responded. The authors did not confirm SARS-CoV-2 specificity of second-wave clones peaking day 37.

This clonotype showed up just a few times. Its antigen remains unknown. This TCR was recovered from an adult woman who had mild COVID-19 (a few samples of this study predate the infection). Cell type and time point are not known. Sequencing was carried out using PBMCs or a T cell subset sorted from them (not recorded which). The V call is TRBV12-3 or TRBV12-4, the J call TRBJ2-7, with 8 bases aligning to TRBD2. The CDR3 DNA sequence: TGTGCCAGCAGCCCCCAAAGCGGGGGAACCTACGAGCAGTACTTC. Protein product: CASSPQSGGTYEQYF.